These 23 T cell receptor beta chains originate from one sample sequenced in a study of T cell responses to AZD1222 COVID-19 vaccine. Clones were read by immunoSEQ multiplex PCR, and TCRdb kept only the in-frame ones, dropping some. The profile covers about 170,000 clones, with approximately 92% appearing a single time and 2.6% taken by the ten largest. Sequencing was performed on peripheral blood, taken on day 0 of AZD1222 vaccination. Receptors originate from an adult in good health.

The J gene is TRBJ1-1, the V gene TRBV19; no reliable D call. The V end was cut by 0 bases, the J end by 7 bases, with 6 bases between. Looked up from germline, CDR1 is LNHDA and CDR2 is SQIVND (reference sequence). There are 12 residues in the CDR3. In DNA, the CDR3 is TGTGCCAGTAGTATAGATCAAGGTGAAGCTTTCTTT. As protein: CASSIDQGEAFF. Based on the CDR3 plus reference TRBV19 and TRBJ1-1, the full variable domain is DGGITQSPKYLFRKEGQNVTLSCEQNLNHDAMYWYRQDPGQGLRLIYYSQIVNDFQKGDIAEGYSVSREKKESFPLTVTSAQKNPTAFYLCASSIDQGEAFFGQGTRLTVV.

The V gene is TRBV5-1, the J gene TRBJ1-1, with 8 bases fitting TRBD1. The CDR3 length is 17 residues. Unmatched junction bases numbered 16, after V lost 4 bases and J lost 5 bases. CDR1 SGHRS and CDR2 YFSETQ come from the germline V gene. The CDR3 here is CASSKLPGGGEGTEAFF. As DNA, the CDR3 is TGCGCCAGCAGCAAACTGCCAGGGGGCGGGGAGGGAACTGAAGCTTTCTTT.

The chain recombines TRBV7-9 with TRBJ2-1; no clear D gene. The germline V gene encodes CDR1 SEHNR and CDR2 FQNEAQ (reference sequence). The CDR3 is 12 amino acids. V lost 5 bases, J lost 5 bases, and 7 bases lay in between. The CDR3, as DNA: TGTGCCAGCAGCGCAGGAAACAATGAGCAGTTCTTC. Amino acid sequence: CASSAGNNEQFF.

The chain has TRBV4-1 and TRBJ2-7; TRBD2 aligns across 7 bases. The CDR3 runs to 15 residues. Trimming took 0 bases from V and 4 from J; bases not matched to a gene: 6. CDR1 MGHRA and CDR2 YSYEKL come from the germline V gene. This CDR3 is CASSQEAGEWYEQYF. In nucleotides, the CDR3 is TGCGCCAGCAGCCAAGAGGCGGGGGAGTGGTACGAGCAGTACTTC.

V usage is TRBV9 and J usage is TRBJ2-7; D is possibly TRBD2 (6 bases). Germline CDR1 is SGDLS and CDR2 is YYNGEE. The CDR3 is 14 residues long. V lost 4 bases to trimming and J lost 1 base, with 12 bases between them. CDR3 in DNA: TGTGCCAGCAGCAAGACCGGGACTTCCTACGAGCAGTACTTC. This translates into CASSKTGTSYEQYF.

The chain links TRBV29-1 to TRBJ1-2; perhaps TRBD1 as D (5 bases). The CDR3 runs 12 residues. The germline CDR1 and CDR2 sequences are SQVTM and ANQGSEA. V was pared by 3 bases and J by 6 bases, with 11 bases between. The DNA for the CDR3 is TGCAGCGTTGAGGGAGGGGTGCATGGCTACACCTTC. Residues: CSVEGGVHGYTF.

V is TRBV7-2 and J is TRBJ2-6; D uncertain. Trimming took off 6 bases at V and 2 bases at J, with 11 bases between the two ends. CDR1 and CDR2 from the germline V gene are SGHTA and FQGNSA. The CDR3 is 15 residues long. CDR3: CASSKGRAGANVLTF. CDR3 DNA sequence: TGTGCCAGCAGTAAGGGTCGCGCTGGGGCCAACGTCCTGACTTTC.

The genes are TRBV27 and TRBJ2-5, with unresolved D. Between the trimmed V and J ends, which lost 5 bases and 1 base, there was a span of 11 bases. The V gene's germline CDR1 is MNHEY and CDR2 SMNVEV (reference sequence). The CDR3 totals 14 residues. The CDR3 DNA reads as TGTGCCAGCAGTCCCCCGTACCGCCAAGAGACCCAGTACTTC. Protein sequence: CASSPPYRQETQYF.

The rearrangement uses TRBV29-1 and TRBJ1-4; TRBD1 agrees at 7 bases. V gave up 0 bases and J gave up 8 bases; unmatched junction bases: 9. The CDR3 length is 15 residues. Germline-derived CDR1 and CDR2 are SQVTM and ANQGSEA. The CDR3 DNA sequence: TGCAGCGTTGAAGACAGGACAGGAGTAGGGGAAAAACTGTTTTTT. Protein product: CSVEDRTGVGEKLFF.

The CDR3 protein is CASSLDGGPYGYTF. CDR3 bases: TGCGCCAGCAGCTTGGATGGGGGGCCCTATGGCTACACCTTC. The chain is built from TRBV5-1 and TRBJ1-2, with D maybe TRBD1 (6 bases). Germline V lookup: CDR1 SGHRS, CDR2 YFSETQ. The CDR3 loop spans 14 amino acids. Trimming took off 0 bases at V and 4 bases at J, with 10 bases between the two ends.

V gene TRBV2 combines with J gene TRBJ1-2; maybe TRBD1 (5 bases). Germline V gives CDR1 SNHLY, CDR2 FYNNEI. The CDR3 runs 16 residues. V lost 2 bases and J 5 bases, leaving 18 bases between the germline ends. CDR3 amino acids: CASSEMGGIKGYGYTF. The CDR3 DNA is TGTGCCAGCAGTGAAATGGGCGGGATCAAGGGGTATGGCTACACCTTC.

This clone was observed a single time. Germline and junction disagree at one end, which may indicate a read error. V and J are TRBV28 and TRBJ1-4; TRBD1 agrees at 7 bases. In germline, CDR1 is MDHEN, CDR2 SYDVKM. CDR3 length equals 15 residues. The CDR3 loop is CAGSLPTGVGAKLFF. The CDR3 DNA is TGTGCCGGCAGTTTGCCTACAGGGGTTGGTGCAAAACTGTTTTTT.

The chain recombines TRBV10-2 with TRBJ2-3; TRBD2 agrees at 8 bases. The germline CDR1 and CDR2 sequences are WSHSY and SAAADI. The CDR3 covers 16 residues. The trim removed 7 bases at V and 4 bases at J, leaving 13 bases unmatched. The CDR3 sequence: CASNEFSGNSADTQYF. CDR3 DNA sequence: TGCGCCAGCAACGAATTTAGCGGGAACAGCGCAGATACGCAGTATTTT.

The chain carries TRBV5-4 and TRBJ2-7; D perhaps matches TRBD1 (7 bases). Germline loops: CDR1 SGHNT, CDR2 YYREEE (reference sequence). Between the trimmed V and J ends, which lost 4 bases and 7 bases, there was a span of 15 bases. The CDR3 is 13 amino acids. CDR3 region: CASSKEGAVEQYF. DNA of the CDR3: TGTGCCAGCAGCAAGGAGGGGGCAGTTGAGCAGTACTTC.

This chain joins TRBV6-2 or TRBV6-3 and TRBJ1-2; possible D gene TRBD1, 5 bases. Trimming removed 0 bases at V and 8 bases at J, with 10 bases between. From germline, CDR1 is MNHEY and CDR2 SVGEGT. CDR3 length: 13 residues. The CDR3 DNA sequence: TGTGCCAGCAGTTACTCCGTGGGGGAAGGCTACACCTTC. Amino acid sequence: CASSYSVGEGYTF.

This clone was counted many times. The J gene is TRBJ2-2, the V gene TRBV10-2, with D perhaps given as TRBD1 or TRBD2 (5 bases each). This CDR3 region has 14 residues. Trimming pared 11 bases from V and 4 bases from J, leaving 17 bases between. CDR1 is WSHSY, CDR2 SAAADI, per germline. CDR3 protein: CALGTREGTGELFF. The DNA of the CDR3 is TGCGCCCTAGGGACCCGCGAGGGCACCGGGGAGCTGTTTTTT.

V gene TRBV18 combines with J gene TRBJ2-1, with D maybe TRBD1 (6 bases). CDR3 length: 15 residues. V was trimmed by 3 bases and J by 7 bases, leaving 16 bases between them. Germline CDR1 reads KGHSH; CDR2 reads LQKENI. This CDR3 is CASSPDSSTTNEQFF. CDR3 DNA: TGTGCCAGCTCACCGGACAGCTCCACCACGAATGAGCAGTTCTTC. Filled out from reference TRBV18 and TRBJ2-1, the complete variable domain reads NAGVMQNPRHLVRRRGQEARLRCSPMKGHSHVYWYRQLPEEGLKFMVYLQKENIIDESGMPKERFSAEFPKEGPSILRIQQVVRGDSAAYFCASSPDSSTTNEQFFGPGTRLTVL.

The rearrangement links TRBV11-3 to TRBJ2-7; TRBD1 matches 8 bases. The CDR3 sequence is 15 residues long. In germline, CDR1 is SGHNT, CDR2 YENEEA. Trimming cost V 4 bases and J 1 base; bases outside gene matches: 6. The CDR3 loop reads CASSSRTGPSYEQYF. DNA of the CDR3: TGTGCCAGCAGCTCCAGGACAGGGCCTTCCTACGAGCAGTACTTC.

A single count supports this clone. The chain is built from TRBV11-2 and TRBJ1-1, with 7 bases aligning to TRBD1. The J segment lost 0 bases and the V segment lost 5 bases, leaving 6 bases of the junction unmatched. This CDR3 is 15 amino acids long. The germline gives CDR1 SGHAT, CDR2 FQNNGV. The CDR3 protein is CASSTRQGMNTEAFF. The CDR3 coding sequence is TGTGCCAGCAGCACCCGACAGGGAATGAACACTGAAGCTTTCTTT.

The chain employs TRBV4-2 and TRBJ2-3; no firm D call. CDR1 is LGHNA, CDR2 YNFKEQ, per germline. This CDR3 contains 13 residues. V shed 1 base and J shed 6 bases, with 8 bases lying between them. CDR3 sequence reads: CASSQGQLDTQYF. In DNA, the CDR3 is TGTGCCAGCAGCCAAGGGCAGCTTGATACGCAGTATTTT.

This clone was seen only a few times. This chain links TRBV5-1 with TRBJ1-2; no clear D. Trimming left V 0 bases short and J 0 bases short, with 12 bases between. The germline V gene encodes CDR1 SGHRS and CDR2 YFSETQ. This CDR3 spans 16 amino acids. The CDR3 loop reads CASSLELLDSNYGYTF. The CDR3 nucleotides are TGCGCCAGCAGCTTGGAGCTTCTGGATTCTAACTATGGCTACACCTTC.

The rearrangement links TRBV6-2 or TRBV6-3 to TRBJ1-1, with D uncertain. V lost 2 bases and J lost 7, with 17 bases in between. CDR3 length: 15 amino acids. Germline values: CDR1 MNHEY, CDR2 SVGEGT. The CDR3 sequence is CASSYTPGSLGEAFF. The CDR3, as DNA: TGTGCCAGCAGTTACACCCCGGGTAGTCTGGGTGAAGCTTTCTTT.

DNA of the CDR3: TGTGCCAGCAGCCAAGTTAGTACCTACGAGCAGTACTTC. It specifies CASSQVSTYEQYF. The rearrangement links TRBV14 to TRBJ2-7, with D unresolved. This CDR3 comprises 13 residues. V was cut by 1 base and J by 2 bases, with 6 bases left in between. Germline V gene sequence: CDR1 SGHDN, CDR2 FVKESK.